What follows describes a single T cell receptor (beta chain). Its antigen is unidentified. Donors consisted of healthy bone marrow donors. This sample stems from a study of cytomegalovirus exposure and HLA in healthy donors. Overall study results and limits: The authors later found HLA-associated TCR beta chains more clonally expanded than equally common others. CMV antigen specificity of three CMV-associated chains was confirmed in vitro.

Primers included in the PCR were 60 Vbeta and 13 Jbeta primers. Study processing details: Later analysis identified 80 million to 85 million unique TCR beta chains, roughly 11 million shared. Method: immunoSEQ multiplex PCR; TCRdb's copy keeps in-frame clones and lacks some. The DNA was the basis for D and trimming; V, J and clone size are from that table. The sample records fewer than 250,000 clones, about four fifths being singletons. The clonotype originates from a young man in good health and CMV-seronegative. Sequenced input: PBMCs.

The CDR3 bases are TGTGCCAGCAGCTCTACCGGGACTTTGACTTCCTACGAGCAGTACTTC. Encoded protein: CASSSTGTLTSYEQYF. This chain joins TRBV7-6 and TRBJ2-7, with D tentatively TRBD2 (6 bases). In germline, CDR1 is SGHVS, CDR2 FNYEAQ. This CDR3 spans 16 amino acids. V shed 4 bases and J shed 1 base, with 17 bases lying between them.